This T cell receptor beta chain stems from a study of blood T cell repertoires in COVID-19. Turning to the study itself: Samples of COVID-19 (acute and convalescent) were obtained from the United States, Italy and Spain.

As processed by the authors: Amplified reference gene primers provided the basis for estimating nucleated cell counts. The data were produced by immunoSEQ multiplex PCR, yet TCRdb's version contains in-frame clones alone and is incomplete. V and J calls and clone size are copied from that table; D and trimming were computed from the DNA. There are fewer than 500,000 clones in the sample; around 90% occur only once, and nearly 2% lies in the top ten. The sequencing sample was made of PBMCs or T cells enriched from blood (not recorded which). This receptor was identified in a woman younger than 30 with acute COVID-19.

CDR3 residues: CASSFAYSRGGVNIQYF. The CDR3 DNA reads as TGTGCCAGCAGCTTCGCCTACAGTCGGGGTGGAGTAAACATTCAGTACTTC. The V gene is TRBV11-2, the J gene TRBJ2-4; possibly TRBD2 for D (5 bases). Germline values: CDR1 SGHAT, CDR2 FQNNGV. V lost 3 bases, J lost 6 bases, and 21 bases lay in between. This CDR3 comprises 17 residues.